This passage covers 28 T cell receptor beta chains from one sample sequenced in a study of T cell responses to AZD1222 COVID-19 vaccine. Profiling relied on immunoSEQ multiplex PCR, and the TCRdb table lists in-frame clones only, not all of them. The top ten clones hold more than 1.5% of a sample with approximately 170,000 clones, roughly 92% of them seen once. The source material was peripheral blood, sampled on day 0 of AZD1222 vaccination. Receptor source: an adult in good health.

V usage is TRBV11-2 and J usage is TRBJ2-7, with D possibly matching TRBD2 (6 bases). Germline lookup yields CDR1 SGHAT and CDR2 FQNNGV. With 7 bases removed from V and 2 bases from J, the gap between germline ends came to 15 bases. The CDR3 is 14 residues long. CDR3 DNA: TGTGCCAGCACCCGTGACTTAGCGGCCTACGAGCAGTACTTC. It is translated as CASTRDLAAYEQYF.

This clone was recorded only once. The J gene is TRBJ2-1, the V gene TRBV6-5; TRBD2 matches at 12 bases. Trimming took 6 bases from V and 5 from J; bases not matched to a gene: 5. CDR3 length equals 15 residues. CDR1 MNHEY and CDR2 SVGAGI come from the germline V gene. This chain's CDR3 is CASSRRLAGDNEQFF. The CDR3 nucleotides are TGTGCCAGCAGCCGCAGACTAGCGGGAGACAATGAGCAGTTCTTC.

The V call is TRBV5-1, the J call TRBJ1-6, with D uncertain. The length of the CDR3 is 16 residues. Germline assignment: CDR1 SGHRS and CDR2 YFSETQ. Trimming took 4 bases from V and 0 from J, leaving 11 bases between them. The CDR3 DNA follows: TGCGCCAGCAGCCCCCGTGAGGGCTCCTATAATTCACCCCTCCACTTT. It specifies CASSPREGSYNSPLHF.

This sequence joins TRBV11-2 and TRBJ1-2; D unclear. Germline V gene lookup returns CDR1 SGHAT and CDR2 FQNNGV. The CDR3 loop spans 15 amino acids. V lost 0 bases to trimming and J lost 4 bases, with 12 bases between them. The CDR3 reads CASSLDPVSVYGYTF. The CDR3, as DNA: TGTGCCAGCAGCTTAGATCCCGTATCGGTCTATGGCTACACCTTC.

The chain couples TRBV19 to TRBJ1-5; D is ambiguous. The V and J ends lost 4 bases and 0 bases respectively, with 4 bases between them. The CDR3 consists of 13 residues. In germline, CDR1 is LNHDA, CDR2 SQIVND (reference sequence). The CDR3 reads CASSRASNQPQHF. The CDR3 bases are TGTGCCAGTAGTAGAGCTAGCAATCAGCCCCAGCATTTT.

The rearrangement links TRBV18 to TRBJ2-1; 11 nucleotides match TRBD2. Germline V CDR1 and CDR2: KGHSH, LQKENI. This CDR3 comprises 15 residues. Trimming at V came to 4 bases and at J to 10 bases, leaving 9 bases not matched to a gene. The CDR3 loop is CASSQPGLAVLEQFF. The CDR3, as DNA: TGTGCCAGCTCACAACCGGGACTAGCGGTTTTGGAGCAGTTCTTC. Looking up the rest from reference TRBV18 and TRBJ2-1 gives the full variable domain: NAGVMQNPRHLVRRRGQEARLRCSPMKGHSHVYWYRQLPEEGLKFMVYLQKENIIDESGMPKERFSAEFPKEGPSILRIQQVVRGDSAAYFCASSQPGLAVLEQFFGPGTRLTVL.

This sequence joins TRBV5-5 and TRBJ2-1; 13 nucleotides agree with TRBD2. The germline CDR1 and CDR2 sequences are SGHKS and YYEKEE (reference sequence). There are 20 residues in the CDR3. The V segment lost 4 bases and the J segment 0 bases; nucleotides outside the gene matches: 13. CDR3 loop: CASSNRVTSGRTSSYNEQFF. In DNA, the CDR3 is TGTGCCAGCAGCAACCGCGTGACTAGCGGGAGGACTAGCTCCTACAATGAGCAGTTCTTC.

This clone was recorded once. The chain recombines TRBV3-1 (or the pseudogene TRBV3-2) with TRBJ2-3; possible D gene TRBD2, 5 bases. Germline CDR1 and CDR2: LGHDT and YNNKEL (reference sequence). V was cut by 4 bases and J by 4 bases, with 9 bases left in between. The CDR3 is 13 residues long. CDR3 loop: CASSPSGSDTQYF. CDR3 DNA sequence: TGTGCCAGCAGCCCCTCGGGGTCAGATACGCAGTATTTT.

The rearrangement uses TRBV9 and TRBJ2-3; D may be TRBD1 or TRBD2 (5 bases each). Trimming removed 1 base from V and 3 bases from J, with 15 bases in between. The V gene's germline CDR1 is SGDLS and CDR2 YYNGEE. The CDR3 is 16 amino acids. CDR3 coding DNA: TGTGCCAGCAGCGTACGGCTGGGTGGGACGACAGATACGCAGTATTTT. It codes for CASSVRLGGTTDTQYF.

This clone was counted once. The rearrangement joins TRBV6-5 to TRBJ2-7, with unresolved D. Germline lookup yields CDR1 MNHEY and CDR2 SVGAGI. The CDR3 runs to 13 residues. V was shortened by 2 bases and J by 7 bases, with 12 bases between the two germline ends. The CDR3 here is CASSYDHSSEQYF. Written as DNA, the CDR3 is TGTGCCAGCAGTTACGACCACTCAAGTGAGCAGTACTTC.

CDR3 protein: CASSLGMGRYATNEKLFF. As DNA, the CDR3 is TGTGCCAGCAGCTTAGGAATGGGACGTTATGCAACTAATGAAAAACTGTTTTTT. J is TRBJ1-4 and V is TRBV11-2; perhaps TRBD1 as D (5 bases). CDR3 length equals 18 residues. Germline assignment: CDR1 SGHAT and CDR2 FQNNGV. V lost 1 base and J lost 0, with 15 bases in between.

This clone was observed a few times. The chain carries TRBV4-3 and TRBJ1-6, with D unclear. V lost 0 bases, J lost 9 bases, and 6 bases lay in between. Germline CDR1 is LGHNA and CDR2 is YSLEER. The CDR3 consists of 13 residues. This chain's CDR3 is CASSQDLGSPLHF. Here the CDR3 DNA reads TGCGCCAGCAGCCAAGACCTAGGTTCACCCCTCCACTTT.

The V call is TRBV6-1, the J call TRBJ1-1; D is undetermined. This CDR3 has 14 amino acids. V lost 1 base and J 3 bases, leaving 9 bases between the germline ends. Germline V gives CDR1 MNHNS, CDR2 SASEGT. CDR3 coding DNA: TGTGCCAGCAGTGAAGGCGTAAGTTACACTGAAGCTTTCTTT. Translated: CASSEGVSYTEAFF.

The rearrangement joins TRBV6-4 to TRBJ1-2, with no clear D. The CDR3 totals 16 residues. Trimming pared 2 bases from V and 0 bases from J, leaving 13 bases between. Germline-derived CDR1 and CDR2 are MRHNA and SNTAGT. The CDR3 coding sequence is TGTGCCAGCAGTGACCCCTCCGACGGGGCTAACTATGGCTACACCTTC. Its translation is CASSDPSDGANYGYTF.

The V gene is TRBV18, the J gene TRBJ2-3, with TRBD1 matching over 10 bases. Per germline, CDR1 KGHSH and CDR2 LQKENI. This CDR3 has 17 amino acids. J was trimmed by 4 bases and V by 2 bases; bases with no gene match: 9. In nucleotides, the CDR3 is TGTGCCAGCTCACCATTAGGGACAGGGGCCTCCCCAGATACGCAGTATTTT. Translated, it gives CASSPLGTGASPDTQYF.

The chain combines TRBV19 with TRBJ2-2, with no clear D. Germline V gene sequence: CDR1 LNHDA, CDR2 SQIVND (reference sequence). The CDR3 runs to 14 residues. With 6 bases removed from V and 0 bases from J, the gap between germline ends came to 8 bases. In DNA, the CDR3 is TGTGCCAGTAGCCCGAACGCGAACACCGGGGAGCTGTTTTTT. The encoded protein is CASSPNANTGELFF.

This clone appeared a single time. The CDR3 reads CAWSEDGFSNQPQHF. DNA of the CDR3: TGTGCCTGGAGTGAGGACGGATTTAGCAATCAGCCCCAGCATTTT. This chain joins TRBV30 and TRBJ1-5; D is uncertain. V was cut by 1 base and J by 0 bases, with 10 bases left in between. This CDR3 has 15 residues. Per the germline V gene, CDR1 is GTSNPN and CDR2 is SVGIG (reference sequence). Filled out from reference TRBV30 and TRBJ1-5, the complete variable domain reads SQTIHQWPATLVQPVGSPLSLECTVEGTSNPNLYWYRQAAGRGLQLLFYSVGIGQISSEVPQNLSASRPQDRQFILSSKKLLLSDSGFYLCAWSEDGFSNQPQHFGDGTRLSIL.

This chain joins TRBV9 and TRBJ2-5; 10 bases fit TRBD2. This CDR3 spans 17 amino acids. The germline V gene has CDR1 SGDLS and CDR2 YYNGEE. V was clipped by 4 bases and J by 4 bases; unmatched bases: 13. The CDR3 nucleotides are TGTGCCAGCAGCCCGAGAGCGAGCGGGGGGGTGAGAGAGACCCAGTACTTC. Protein: CASSPRASGGVRETQYF.

Concerning this clone itself: The same CDR3 is also encoded by other DNA sequences in this sample. The chain couples TRBV19 to TRBJ1-2; D not certain. The CDR3 has 11 residues. V gave up 3 bases and J gave up 7 bases, with 6 bases separating them. The germline V gene encodes CDR1 LNHDA and CDR2 SQIVND (reference sequence). CDR3: CASSIGVGYTF. The CDR3 nucleotides are TGTGCCAGTAGTATTGGTGTTGGCTACACCTTC.

The V gene is TRBV7-8, the J gene TRBJ2-1; D is unresolved. The CDR3 contains 17 residues. V was shortened by 1 base and J by 7 bases, with 20 bases between the two germline ends. Germline values: CDR1 SGHVS, CDR2 FQNEAQ. CDR3 coding DNA: TGTGCCAGCAGCTTAGTGGTCGTAATGCGTGTAGGGAATGAGCAGTTCTTC. This gives the protein CASSLVVVMRVGNEQFF.

The chain uses TRBV19 and TRBJ1-5, with TRBD1 matching over 8 bases. Germline CDR1 and CDR2: LNHDA and SQIVND (reference sequence). This CDR3 has 15 amino acids. V was clipped by 4 bases and J by 1 base; unmatched bases: 3. The CDR3 loop reads CASSNGQGSNQPQHF. The DNA of the CDR3 is TGTGCCAGTAGTAATGGACAGGGAAGCAATCAGCCCCAGCATTTT.

The chain couples TRBV7-8 to TRBJ2-7; 10 bases agree with TRBD2. CDR3 length equals 15 residues. Germline-derived CDR1 and CDR2 are SGHVS and FQNEAQ. V shed 0 bases, J shed 5 bases, and the junction held 4 bases outside the gene matches. The CDR3 DNA reads TGTGCCAGCAGCTTAGCACGGCTAGCGGGAGACGAGCAGTACTTC. This codes for CASSLARLAGDEQYF.

The chain combines TRBV29-1 with TRBJ1-1; D may be TRBD1 (5 bases). V was pared by 3 bases and J by 5 bases, with 10 bases between. The CDR3 loop spans 12 amino acids. The germline CDR1 and CDR2 sequences are SQVTM and ANQGSEA. The CDR3: CSVDGGGTEAFF. DNA of the CDR3: TGCAGCGTTGATGGGGGTGGGACTGAAGCTTTCTTT.

The rearrangement links TRBV30 to TRBJ1-2; TRBD1 agrees at 11 bases. CDR3 size: 18 residues. CDR1 GTSNPN and CDR2 SVGIG come from the germline V gene (reference sequence). V gave up 0 bases and J gave up 3 bases; unmatched junction bases: 12. The CDR3 region has the DNA TGTGCCTGGAGTGTACTATGGCAAAGGGACAGGGGGGACTATGGCTACACCTTC. Protein product: CAWSVLWQRDRGDYGYTF.

The chain couples TRBV10-3 to TRBJ1-1, with a possible D match to TRBD1 (6 bases). Germline CDR1 and CDR2: ENHRY and SYGVKD. The CDR3 contains 15 residues. V shed 5 bases and J shed 0 bases, with 13 bases lying between them. CDR3 loop: CAISSGQPMNTEAFF. CDR3 sequence (DNA): TGTGCCATCAGTTCGGGACAACCAATGAACACTGAAGCTTTCTTT.

The chain employs TRBV30 and TRBJ1-5; TRBD1 matches 8 bases. V was clipped by 2 bases and J by 7 bases; unmatched bases: 7. Germline loops: CDR1 GTSNPN, CDR2 SVGIG (reference sequence). The CDR3 extends over 14 amino acids. The chain's CDR3 is CAWSPGQGEQPQHF. The CDR3 coding sequence is TGTGCCTGGAGTCCTGGACAGGGTGAGCAGCCCCAGCATTTT.

The J gene is TRBJ1-1, the V gene TRBV29-1; D call uncertain. Germline loops: CDR1 SQVTM, CDR2 ANQGSEA. V was trimmed by 6 bases and J by 5 bases, leaving 19 bases between them. The CDR3 consists of 14 residues. The DNA of the CDR3 is TGCAGCGTAGTTAACCTACTACCCGGGACTGAAGCTTTCTTT. It codes for CSVVNLLPGTEAFF.

The chain joins TRBV5-1 to TRBJ1-2; a possible D gene is TRBD1 (5 bases). The CDR3 has 16 amino acids. Trimming took 0 bases from V and 5 from J, leaving 17 bases between them. Germline V gives CDR1 SGHRS, CDR2 YFSETQ. The CDR3 sequence is CASSLGRQAGNYGYTF. CDR3 DNA: TGCGCCAGCAGCTTGGGTCGGCAGGCAGGGAATTATGGCTACACCTTC. The complete variable domain, with remaining parts taken from reference TRBV5-1 and TRBJ1-2, reads KAGVTQTPRYLIKTRGQQVTLSCSPISGHRSVSWYQQTPGQGLQFLFEYFSETQRNKGNFPGRFSGRQFSNSRSEMNVSTLELGDSALYLCASSLGRQAGNYGYTFGSGTRLTVV.